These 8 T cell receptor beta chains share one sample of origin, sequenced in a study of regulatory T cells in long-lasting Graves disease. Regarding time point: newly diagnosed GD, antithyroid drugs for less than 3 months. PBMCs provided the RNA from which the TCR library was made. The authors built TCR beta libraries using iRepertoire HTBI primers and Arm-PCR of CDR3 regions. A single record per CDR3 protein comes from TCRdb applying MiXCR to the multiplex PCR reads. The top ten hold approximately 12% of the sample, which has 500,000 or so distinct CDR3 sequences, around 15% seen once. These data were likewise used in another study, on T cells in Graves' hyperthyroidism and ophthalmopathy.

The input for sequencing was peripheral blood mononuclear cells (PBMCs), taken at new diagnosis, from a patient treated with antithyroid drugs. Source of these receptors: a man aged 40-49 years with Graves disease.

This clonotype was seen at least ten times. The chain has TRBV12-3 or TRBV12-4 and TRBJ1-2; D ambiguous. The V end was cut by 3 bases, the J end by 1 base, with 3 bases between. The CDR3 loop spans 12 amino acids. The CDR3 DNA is TGTGCCAGCAGTTTCATTAACTATGGCTACACCTTC. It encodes CASSFINYGYTF.

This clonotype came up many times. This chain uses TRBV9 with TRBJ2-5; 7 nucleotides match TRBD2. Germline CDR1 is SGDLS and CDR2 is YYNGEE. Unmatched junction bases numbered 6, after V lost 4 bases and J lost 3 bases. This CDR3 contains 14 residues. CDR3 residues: CASSPTGRKETQYF. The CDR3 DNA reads TGTGCCAGCAGCCCTACCGGGAGGAAAGAGACCCAGTACTTC.

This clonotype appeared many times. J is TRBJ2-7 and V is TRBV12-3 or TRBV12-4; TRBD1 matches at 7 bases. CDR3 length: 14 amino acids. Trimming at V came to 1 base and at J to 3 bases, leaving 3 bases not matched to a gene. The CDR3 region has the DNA TGTGCCAGCAGTTTAGGGTGGGACAGCTACGAGCAGTACTTC. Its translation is CASSLGWDSYEQYF.

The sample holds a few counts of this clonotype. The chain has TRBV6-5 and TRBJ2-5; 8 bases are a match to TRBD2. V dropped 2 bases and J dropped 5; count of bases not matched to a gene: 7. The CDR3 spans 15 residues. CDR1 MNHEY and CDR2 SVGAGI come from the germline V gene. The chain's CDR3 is CASSYVSGRGETQYF. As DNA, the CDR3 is TGTGCCAGCAGTTACGTGAGCGGGAGAGGCGAGACCCAGTACTTC.

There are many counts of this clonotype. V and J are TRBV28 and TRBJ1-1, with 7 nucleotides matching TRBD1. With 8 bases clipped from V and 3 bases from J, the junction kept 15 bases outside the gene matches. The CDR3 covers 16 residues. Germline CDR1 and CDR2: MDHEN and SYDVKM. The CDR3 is CASLTGAGGGDTEAFF. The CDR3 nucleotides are TGTGCCAGCCTAACGGGGGCAGGGGGGGGGGACACTGAAGCTTTCTTT.

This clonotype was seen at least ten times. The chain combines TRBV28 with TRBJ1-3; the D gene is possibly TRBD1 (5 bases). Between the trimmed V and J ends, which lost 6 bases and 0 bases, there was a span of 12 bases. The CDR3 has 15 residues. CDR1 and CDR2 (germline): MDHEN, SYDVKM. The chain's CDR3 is CASREQVSSGNTIYF. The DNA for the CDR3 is TGTGCCAGCAGAGAACAGGTCTCCTCTGGAAACACCATATATTTT.

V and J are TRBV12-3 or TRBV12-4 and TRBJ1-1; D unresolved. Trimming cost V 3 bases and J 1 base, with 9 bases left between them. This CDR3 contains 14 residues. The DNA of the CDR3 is TGTGCCAGCAGTTTGAAAGGGTGGAACACTGAAGCTTTCTTT. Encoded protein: CASSLKGWNTEAFF.

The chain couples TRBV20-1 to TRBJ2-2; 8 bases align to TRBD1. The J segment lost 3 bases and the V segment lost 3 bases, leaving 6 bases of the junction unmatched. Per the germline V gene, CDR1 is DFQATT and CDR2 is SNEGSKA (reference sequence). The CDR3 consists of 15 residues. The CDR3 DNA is TGCAGTGCTAGGCGGCAGGGGGCAGACACCGGGGAGCTGTTTTTT. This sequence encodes CSARRQGADTGELFF.